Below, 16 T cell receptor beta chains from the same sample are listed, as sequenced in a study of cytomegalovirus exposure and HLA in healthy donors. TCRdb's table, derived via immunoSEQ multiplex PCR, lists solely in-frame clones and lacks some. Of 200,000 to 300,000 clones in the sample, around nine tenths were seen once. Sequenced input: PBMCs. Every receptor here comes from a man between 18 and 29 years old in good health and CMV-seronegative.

CDR3 sequence (DNA): TGCGCCAGCAGCTTTCCCGGTGGCACCGGGGAGCTGTTTTTT. This gives the protein CASSFPGGTGELFF. This sequence joins TRBV5-1 and TRBJ2-2, with unresolved D. The CDR3 extends over 14 amino acids. Deletions cut 2 bases from V and 4 bases from J, with 9 bases between. Germline lookup yields CDR1 SGHRS and CDR2 YFSETQ.

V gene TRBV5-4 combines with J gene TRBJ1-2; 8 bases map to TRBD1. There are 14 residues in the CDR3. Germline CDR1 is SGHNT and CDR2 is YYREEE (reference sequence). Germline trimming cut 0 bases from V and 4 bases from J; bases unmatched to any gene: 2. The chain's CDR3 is CASSLADRGYGYTF. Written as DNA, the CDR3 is TGTGCCAGCAGCTTGGCCGACAGGGGCTATGGCTACACCTTC. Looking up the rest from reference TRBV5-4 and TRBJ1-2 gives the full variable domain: ETGVTQSPTHLIKTRGQQVTLRCSSQSGHNTVSWYQQALGQGPQFIFQYYREEENGRGNFPPRFSGLQFPNYSSELNVNALELDDSALYLCASSLADRGYGYTFGSGTRLTVV.

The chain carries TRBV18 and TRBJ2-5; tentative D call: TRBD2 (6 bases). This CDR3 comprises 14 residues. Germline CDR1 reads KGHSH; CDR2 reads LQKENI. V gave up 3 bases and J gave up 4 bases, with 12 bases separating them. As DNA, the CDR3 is TGTGCCAGCTCACCTAGCGGCGCCCCAGAGACCCAGTACTTC. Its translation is CASSPSGAPETQYF.

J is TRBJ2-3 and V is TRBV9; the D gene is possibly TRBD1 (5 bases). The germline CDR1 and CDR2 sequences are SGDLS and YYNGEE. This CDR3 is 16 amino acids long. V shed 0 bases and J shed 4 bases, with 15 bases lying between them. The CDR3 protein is CASSVGTQSLSDTQYF. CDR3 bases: TGTGCCAGCAGCGTAGGGACACAATCACTCTCAGATACGCAGTATTTT.

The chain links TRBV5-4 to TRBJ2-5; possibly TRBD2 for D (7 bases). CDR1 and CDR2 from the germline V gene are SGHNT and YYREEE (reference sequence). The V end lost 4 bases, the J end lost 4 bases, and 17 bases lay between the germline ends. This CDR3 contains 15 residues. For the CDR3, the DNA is TGTGCCAGCAGCACTCAACGGGGGGCCGGAGAGACCCAGTACTTC. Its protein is CASSTQRGAGETQYF.

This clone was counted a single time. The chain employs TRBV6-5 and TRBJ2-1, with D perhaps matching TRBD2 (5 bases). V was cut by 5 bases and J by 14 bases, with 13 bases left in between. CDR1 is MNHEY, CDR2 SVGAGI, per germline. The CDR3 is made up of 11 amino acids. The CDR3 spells CASSHGEKEFF. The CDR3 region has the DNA TGTGCCAGCAGTCACGGGGAAAAGGAGTTCTTC.

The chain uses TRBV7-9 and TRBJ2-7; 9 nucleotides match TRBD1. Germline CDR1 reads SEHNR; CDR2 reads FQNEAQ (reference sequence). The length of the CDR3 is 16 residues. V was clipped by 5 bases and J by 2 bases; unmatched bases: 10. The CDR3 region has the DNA TGTGCCAGCAGCCCCAAGGAGGGGACAGGGACCTACGAGCAGTACTTC. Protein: CASSPKEGTGTYEQYF.

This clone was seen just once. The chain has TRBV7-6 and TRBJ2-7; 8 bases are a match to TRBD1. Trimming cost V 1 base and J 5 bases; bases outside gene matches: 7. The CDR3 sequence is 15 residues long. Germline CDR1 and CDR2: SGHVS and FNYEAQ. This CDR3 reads CASSLVAGGLNEQYF. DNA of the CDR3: TGTGCCAGCAGCTTAGTGGCAGGGGGCCTTAACGAGCAGTACTTC.

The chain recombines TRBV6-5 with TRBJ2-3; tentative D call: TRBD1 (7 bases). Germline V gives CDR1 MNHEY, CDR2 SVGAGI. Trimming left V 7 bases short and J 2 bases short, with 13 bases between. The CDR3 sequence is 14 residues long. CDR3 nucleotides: TGTGCCAGCAACCAGGGGGGAAACACAGATACGCAGTATTTT. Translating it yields CASNQGGNTDTQYF.

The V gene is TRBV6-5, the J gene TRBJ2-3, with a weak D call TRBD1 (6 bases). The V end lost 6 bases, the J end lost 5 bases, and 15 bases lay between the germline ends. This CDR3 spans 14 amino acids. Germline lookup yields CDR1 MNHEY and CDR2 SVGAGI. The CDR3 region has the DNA TGTGCCAGCAGCTCAGCGACAGGCCGAGATACGCAGTATTTT. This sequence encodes CASSSATGRDTQYF.

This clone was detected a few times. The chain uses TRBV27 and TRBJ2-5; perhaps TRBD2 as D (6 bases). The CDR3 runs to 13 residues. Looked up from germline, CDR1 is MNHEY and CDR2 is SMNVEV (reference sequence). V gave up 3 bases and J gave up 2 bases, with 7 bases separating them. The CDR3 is CASSFGGQETQYF. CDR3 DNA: TGTGCCAGCAGTTTTGGAGGGCAAGAGACCCAGTACTTC.

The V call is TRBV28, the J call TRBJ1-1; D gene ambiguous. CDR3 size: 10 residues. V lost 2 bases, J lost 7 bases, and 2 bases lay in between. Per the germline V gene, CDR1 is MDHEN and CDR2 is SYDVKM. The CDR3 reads CASSLLEAFF. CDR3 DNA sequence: TGTGCCAGCAGTTTACTTGAAGCTTTCTTT.

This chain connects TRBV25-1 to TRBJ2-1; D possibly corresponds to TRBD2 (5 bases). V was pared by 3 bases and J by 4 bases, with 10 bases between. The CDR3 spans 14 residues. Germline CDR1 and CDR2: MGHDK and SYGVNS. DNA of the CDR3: TGTGCCAGCAGTGACGAGAGAGGGTACAATGAGCAGTTCTTC. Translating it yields CASSDERGYNEQFF.

CDR3 loop: CASIPQITGNTIYF. The CDR3 nucleotides are TGTGCCAGCATCCCACAGATCACTGGAAACACCATATATTTT. The chain employs TRBV28 and TRBJ1-3; no reliable D call. Trimming took 7 bases from V and 2 from J, leaving 12 bases between them. CDR3 length equals 14 residues. Germline assignment: CDR1 MDHEN and CDR2 SYDVKM.

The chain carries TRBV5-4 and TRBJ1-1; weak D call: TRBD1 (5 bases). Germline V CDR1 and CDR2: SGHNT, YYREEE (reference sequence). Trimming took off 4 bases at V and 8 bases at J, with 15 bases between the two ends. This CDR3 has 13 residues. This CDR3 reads CASSPGRGSEAFF. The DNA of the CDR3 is TGTGCCAGCAGCCCTGGTCGGGGGAGCGAAGCTTTCTTT. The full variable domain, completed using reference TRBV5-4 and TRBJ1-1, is ETGVTQSPTHLIKTRGQQVTLRCSSQSGHNTVSWYQQALGQGPQFIFQYYREEENGRGNFPPRFSGLQFPNYSSELNVNALELDDSALYLCASSPGRGSEAFFGQGTRLTVV.

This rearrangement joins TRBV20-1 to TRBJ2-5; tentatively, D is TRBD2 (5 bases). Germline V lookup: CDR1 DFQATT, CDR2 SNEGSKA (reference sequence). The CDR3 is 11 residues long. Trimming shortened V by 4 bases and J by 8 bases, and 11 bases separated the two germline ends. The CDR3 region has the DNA TGCAGTGCTACCCTCAGGACTACCCAGTACTTC. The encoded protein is CSATLRTTQYF.